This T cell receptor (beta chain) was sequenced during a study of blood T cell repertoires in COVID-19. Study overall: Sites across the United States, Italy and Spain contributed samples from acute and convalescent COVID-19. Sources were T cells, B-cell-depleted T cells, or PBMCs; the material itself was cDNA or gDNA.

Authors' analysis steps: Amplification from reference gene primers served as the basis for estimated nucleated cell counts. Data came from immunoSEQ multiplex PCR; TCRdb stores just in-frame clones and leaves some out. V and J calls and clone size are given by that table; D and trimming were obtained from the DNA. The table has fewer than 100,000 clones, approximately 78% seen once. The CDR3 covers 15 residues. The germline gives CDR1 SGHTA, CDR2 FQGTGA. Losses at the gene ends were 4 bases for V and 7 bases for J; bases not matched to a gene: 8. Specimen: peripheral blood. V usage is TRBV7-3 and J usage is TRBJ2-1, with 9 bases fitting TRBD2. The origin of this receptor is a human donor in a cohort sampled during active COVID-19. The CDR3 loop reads CASSSGLAQYNEQFF. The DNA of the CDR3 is TGTGCCAGCAGCTCCGGACTAGCGCAGTATAATGAGCAGTTCTTC.